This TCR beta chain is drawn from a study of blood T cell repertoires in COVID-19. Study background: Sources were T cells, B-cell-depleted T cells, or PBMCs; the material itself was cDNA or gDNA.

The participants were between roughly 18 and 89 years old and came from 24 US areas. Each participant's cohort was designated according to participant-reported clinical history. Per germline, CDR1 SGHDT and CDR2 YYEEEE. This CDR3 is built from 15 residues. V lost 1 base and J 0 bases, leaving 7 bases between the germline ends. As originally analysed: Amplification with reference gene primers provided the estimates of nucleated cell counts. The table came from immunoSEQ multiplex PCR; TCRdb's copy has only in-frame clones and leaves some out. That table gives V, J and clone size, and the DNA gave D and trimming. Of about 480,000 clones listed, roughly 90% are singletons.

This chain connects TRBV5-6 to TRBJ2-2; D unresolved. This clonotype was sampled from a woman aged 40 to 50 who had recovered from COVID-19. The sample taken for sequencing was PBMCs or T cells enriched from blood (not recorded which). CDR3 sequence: CASSLNLANTGELFF. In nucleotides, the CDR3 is TGTGCCAGCAGCTTGAACCTAGCGAACACCGGGGAGCTGTTTTTT. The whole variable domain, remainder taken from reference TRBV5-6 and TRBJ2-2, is DAGVTQSPTHLIKTRGQQVTLRCSPKSGHDTVSWYQQALGQGPQFIFQYYEEEERQRGNFPDRFSGHQFPNYSSELNVNALLLGDSALYLCASSLNLANTGELFFGEGSRLTVL.